The 9 T cell receptor beta chains listed next were all sequenced from one sample in a study of shared clonotypes between healthy human individuals. Method: immunoSEQ multiplex PCR; TCRdb's copy keeps in-frame clones and lacks some. The sample includes hundreds of thousands of clones, 90% to 98% seen only once; the top ten take less than 0.25%. Naive CD8 cells comprised CD45RO-negative, CCR7-positively selected cells, excluding terminally differentiated effector memory CD45RA+ cells. The specimen sequenced was naive CD8+ T cells sorted from blood. Receptor source: a man aged 25-45 years in good health.

This sequence joins TRBV7-9 and TRBJ2-1, with D hard to call. V lost 1 base, J lost 9 bases, and 16 bases lay in between. The germline CDR1 and CDR2 sequences are SEHNR and FQNEAQ (reference sequence). This CDR3 is 15 amino acids long. The CDR3 nucleotides are TGTGCCAGCAGCTTAGTCCGACCCAACACGGCTGAGCAGTTCTTC. Protein product: CASSLVRPNTAEQFF.

This chain links TRBV7-9 with TRBJ2-7; D tentatively reads TRBD1 or TRBD2 (5 bases each). This CDR3 region has 12 residues. CDR1 SEHNR and CDR2 FQNEAQ come from the germline V gene (reference sequence). V gave up 5 bases and J gave up 5 bases, with 10 bases separating them. CDR3 DNA sequence: TGTGCCAGCAGCCCGGGGCCTAACGAGCAGTACTTC. This encodes CASSPGPNEQYF.

V usage is TRBV5-5 and J usage is TRBJ2-7; D unclear. CDR1 and CDR2 (germline): SGHKS, YYEKEE (reference sequence). This CDR3 has 12 residues. Trimming shortened V by 0 bases and J by 5 bases, and 6 bases separated the two germline ends. CDR3 sequence: CASSLEQHEQYF. The CDR3 DNA follows: TGTGCCAGCAGCTTGGAACAGCACGAGCAGTACTTC.

The chain carries TRBV6-1 and TRBJ2-7, with 15 nucleotides matching TRBD2. The CDR3 covers 17 residues. J gave up 7 bases and V 2 bases, and 9 bases lay outside the gene matches. The germline V gene encodes CDR1 MNHNS and CDR2 SASEGT. The CDR3 nucleotides are TGTGCCAGCAGTGAAAGATTTGGGACTAGCGGGAGGTGGGAGCAGTACTTC. It encodes CASSERFGTSGRWEQYF.

The J gene is TRBJ2-7, the V gene TRBV6-1; 9 bases agree with TRBD1. This CDR3 has 15 amino acids. Germline V gene lookup returns CDR1 MNHNS and CDR2 SASEGT. V shed 6 bases and J 1 base; nucleotides not matched to a gene: 7. The CDR3 is CASREDRGSSYEQYF. The CDR3 DNA follows: TGTGCCAGCAGGGAGGACAGGGGCTCATCCTACGAGCAGTACTTC.

The chain links TRBV14 to TRBJ2-7; 7 positions match TRBD1. With V trimmed by 4 bases and J by 4 bases, 13 bases remained unmatched. The germline gives CDR1 SGHDN, CDR2 FVKESK. This CDR3 has 16 amino acids. CDR3 nucleotide sequence: TGTGCCAGCAGCCCCCGAGGGGGCAGCGGCATTTACGAGCAGTACTTC. This encodes CASSPRGGSGIYEQYF.

The V call is TRBV7-6, the J call TRBJ2-3, with 7 bases fitting TRBD2. J lost 0 bases, V lost 5 bases, and 5 bases had no gene match. Germline-derived CDR1 and CDR2 are SGHVS and FNYEAQ. The length of the CDR3 is 15 residues. The CDR3 region has the DNA TGTGCCAGCAGCCCTATGACTAGCAGCACAGATACGCAGTATTTT. It specifies CASSPMTSSTDTQYF.

The chain employs TRBV9 and TRBJ1-1; D is unclear. The germline V and J ends were trimmed by 7 bases and 0 bases, with 16 bases remaining between them. This CDR3 region has 15 residues. Germline CDR1 reads SGDLS; CDR2 reads YYNGEE. The CDR3 sequence: CASSLGGSLNTEAFF. Here the CDR3 DNA reads TGTGCCAGCTCCCTCGGAGGGTCCCTGAACACTGAAGCTTTCTTT.

The V and J genes are TRBV5-1 and TRBJ1-5; 8 nucleotides line up with TRBD1. CDR1 and CDR2 from the germline V gene are SGHRS and YFSETQ. The CDR3 extends over 15 amino acids. The ends lost 4 bases at V and 4 bases at J; junction bases unmatched: 7. The DNA for the CDR3 is TGCGCCAGCAGCGTATCAGGACAGGGTAATCAGCCCCAGCATTTT. It is translated as CASSVSGQGNQPQHF.